This T cell receptor beta chain was sequenced in a study of T cell repertoires in cytomegalovirus infection. Study at large: Selection of CMV epitopes for the study included recently identified HLA-C-restricted and well-studied HLA-B-restricted ones. Indications of both CMV infection and matching HLA type were provided by public TCR beta signatures. Study-wide results and caveats: Based on cumulative public TCR beta family frequency, carriers of CMV plus the relevant HLA were identified.

Germline V gene data show CDR1 as SGHDT and CDR2 as YYEEEE. Trimming cost V 7 bases and J 4 bases, with 11 bases left between them. The CDR3 is 12 residues long. In TCRdb, the reads were re-called with MiXCR into one record per CDR3 protein. Of fewer than 950,000 distinct CDR3 sequences listed, about 31% are singletons. Comment on this clonotype: Its target is unknown.

This chain joins TRBV5-6 and TRBJ1-2; D uncertain. The sequence was collected from a human donor in good health (CMV status not recorded). Some clones in this sample may be carry-over from other donors' samples. The specimen comprised cultured CD8+ T cells from PBMCs, sampled from culture after CMV antigen stimulation. CDR3 sequence (DNA): TGTGCCAGCCGAAGGGTGACCTATGGCTACACCTTC. Translated, it gives CASRRVTYGYTF. The full variable domain, its missing parts supplied by reference TRBV5-6 and TRBJ1-2, is DAGVTQSPTHLIKTRGQQVTLRCSPKSGHDTVSWYQQALGQGPQFIFQYYEEEERQRGNFPDRFSGHQFPNYSSELNVNALLLGDSALYLCASRRVTYGYTFGSGTRLTVV.